These 30 T cell receptor beta chains came from one sample sequenced in a study of blood T cells in healthy people across ages. Sample-barcoded 5' priming and a J-beta primer mix drove a second PCR of roughly 6 to 12 cycles. TCRdb re-derived calls from the 5' RACE reads in MiXCR, one entry per CDR3 protein. The repertoire includes about 830,000 distinct CDR3 sequences, 60% to 80% of them detected once, and 28% sits in the top ten. The sample consisted of blood. These receptors originate from a man aged 25 to 40 in good health.

V and J are TRBV2 and TRBJ2-1; TRBD1 agrees at 7 bases. This CDR3 has 14 amino acids. In germline, CDR1 is SNHLY, CDR2 FYNNEI. V gave up 3 bases and J gave up 6 bases; unmatched junction bases: 5. CDR3 nucleotide sequence: TGTGCCAGCAGTGAGAGGGGGCAGGGCAATGAGCAGTTCTTC. As protein: CASSERGQGNEQFF.

This sequence joins TRBV7-2 and TRBJ2-4, with 8 bases aligning to TRBD1. CDR1 and CDR2 from the germline V gene are SGHTA and FQGNSA. The CDR3 has 14 residues. The trim removed 0 bases at V and 13 bases at J, leaving 8 bases unmatched. The CDR3 DNA is TGTGCCAGCAGCTTAGCGCACAGGGGGGAGGAGCAGTACTTC. Its translation: CASSLAHRGEEQYF. Combining the CDR3 with reference TRBV7-2 and TRBJ2-4 gives the whole variable domain GAGVSQSPSNKVTEKGKDVELRCDPISGHTALYWYRQSLGQGLEFLIYFQGNSAPDKSGLPSDRFSAERTGGSVSTLTIQRTQQEDSAVYLCASSLAHRGEEQYFGAGTRLSVL.

CDR3 region: CASSRQSGGADTQYF. The CDR3 DNA is TGTGCCAGCAGCCGCCAAAGCGGGGGCGCAGATACGCAGTATTTT. J is TRBJ2-3 and V is TRBV7-2; TRBD2 aligns across 8 bases. V shed 5 bases, J shed 4 bases, and the junction held 8 bases outside the gene matches. The germline gives CDR1 SGHTA, CDR2 FQGNSA. CDR3 length equals 15 residues.

The rearrangement links TRBV29-1 to TRBJ2-4, with 7 bases fitting TRBD2. The closer fit of TRBJ2-5 to the DNA end suggests the J call may be wrong. This CDR3 has 15 residues. Germline CDR1 SQVTM, CDR2 ANQGSEA. DNA for the CDR3: TGCAGCGTTGAGGTATTAGCGGGCAGACGAGAGACCCAGTACTTC. It is translated as CSVEVLAGRRETQYF.

The chain joins TRBV29-1 to TRBJ2-1; 8 positions agree with TRBD2. The trim removed 3 bases at V and 0 bases at J, leaving 4 bases unmatched. Germline values: CDR1 SQVTM, CDR2 ANQGSEA. This CDR3 comprises 15 residues. CDR3: CSVEGLAGSYNEQFF. CDR3 DNA sequence: TGCAGCGTTGAGGGCCTAGCGGGCTCCTACAATGAGCAGTTCTTC.

This chain joins TRBV6-2 or TRBV6-3 and TRBJ2-4; weak D call: TRBD2 (5 bases). The J call is doubtful: the DNA matches TRBJ2-7 better. The CDR3 sequence is 12 residues long. Germline V CDR1 and CDR2: MNHEY, SVGEGT. This CDR3 is CASSYRGDEQYF. CDR3 sequence (DNA): TGTGCCAGCAGTTACCGGGGAGACGAGCAGTACTTC.

About this clonotype: The conserved phenylalanine or tryptophan normally closing the CDR3 is absent here, so this likely arose from a read error. The gene calls are TRBV12-3 or TRBV12-4 and TRBJ2-5; 9 nucleotides line up with TRBD2. J was trimmed by 2 bases and V by 4 bases; bases with no gene match: 5. The CDR3 has 15 amino acids. DNA for the CDR3: TGTGCCAGCAGTTATGGCGGGGGGGGGCAAGAGACCCAGTACTAC. The encoded protein is CASSYGGGGQETQYY.

The chain links TRBV12-3 or TRBV12-4 to TRBJ2-3, with TRBD2 matching over 11 bases. CDR3 length: 13 amino acids. Trimming cost V 9 bases and J 4 bases; bases outside gene matches: 3. CDR3 protein: CASCSGGADTQYF. The CDR3 region has the DNA TGTGCCAGTTGTAGCGGGGGGGCAGATACGCAGTATTTT.

This clonotype has just one count. This chain links TRBV20-1 with TRBJ2-7, with 7 positions matching TRBD2. After removal of 0 bases from V and 0 bases from J, the junction contained 5 bases not matched to a gene. The CDR3 contains 15 residues. CDR1 is DFQATT and CDR2 is SNEGSKA in the germline V gene (reference sequence). The CDR3 DNA sequence: TGCAGTGCTAGAGATCCTAGCGGAAACTCCTACGAGCAGTACTTC. As protein: CSARDPSGNSYEQYF.

The V call is TRBV6-2 or TRBV6-3, the J call TRBJ2-1; TRBD2 matches 11 bases. The CDR3 is made up of 14 amino acids. V gave up 7 bases and J gave up 13 bases; unmatched junction bases: 12. Germline-derived CDR1 and CDR2 are MNHEY and SVGEGT. The DNA for the CDR3 is TGTGCCAGCACGTGGCTAGCGGGGGGCCTGGGACAGTTCTTC. Protein sequence: CASTWLAGGLGQFF.

The rearrangement uses TRBV12-3 or TRBV12-4 and TRBJ2-7; perhaps D is TRBD1 or TRBD2 (5 bases each). Trimming left V 7 bases short and J 2 bases short, with 15 bases between. The CDR3 loop spans 14 amino acids. The CDR3 DNA reads as TGTGCCAGCACCCACCGGGACCTACCCTACGAGCAGTACTTC. Its protein product is CASTHRDLPYEQYF.

The chain employs TRBV5-6 and TRBJ2-6; no clear D gene. Per the germline V gene, CDR1 is SGHDT and CDR2 is YYEEEE. CDR3 length: 19 amino acids. V lost 0 bases, J lost 0 bases, and 16 bases lay in between. CDR3 region: CASSLVYLGSNSGANVLTF. The CDR3 DNA sequence: TGTGCCAGCAGCTTGGTATATTTGGGCAGCAACTCTGGGGCCAACGTCCTGACTTTC.

This chain joins TRBV2 and TRBJ2-7; D is tentatively TRBD1 or TRBD2 (5 bases each). Germline assignment: CDR1 SNHLY and CDR2 FYNNEI. Trimming pared 3 bases from V and 0 bases from J, leaving 6 bases between. The CDR3 runs to 13 residues. The CDR3 reads CASSEGPSYEQYF. CDR3 sequence (DNA): TGTGCCAGCAGTGAGGGACCCTCCTACGAGCAGTACTTC.

This clonotype occurred a few times. DNA of the CDR3: TGTGCCAGCAGAGTGGGACAGGGGATCTACGAGCAGTACTTC. Translating it yields CASRVGQGIYEQYF. The rearrangement uses TRBV6-1 and TRBJ2-4; 10 bases align to TRBD1. The J call is uncertain, as TRBJ2-7 better fits the DNA end. Germline V CDR1 and CDR2: MNHNS, SASEGT. The CDR3 consists of 14 residues.

V usage is TRBV6-5 and J usage is TRBJ2-6; D is unresolved. CDR1 and CDR2 (germline): MNHEY, SVGAGI. This CDR3 is 13 amino acids long. V was clipped by 6 bases and J by 6 bases, with 9 bases between them. The CDR3 DNA sequence: TGTGCCAGCAGCCTAAGTCAGGCCAACGTCCTGACTTTC. Translated, it gives CASSLSQANVLTF.

The chain uses TRBV9 and TRBJ1-2; D is ambiguous. V lost 0 bases and J 8 bases, leaving 11 bases between the germline ends. The CDR3 is 13 residues long. The V gene's germline CDR1 is SGDLS and CDR2 YYNGEE. The CDR3 loop is CASSVASAGGYTF. As DNA, the CDR3 is TGTGCCAGCAGCGTAGCGTCGGCCGGAGGCTACACCTTC.

This clonotype was counted a few times. The chain employs TRBV27 and TRBJ2-7; 11 positions match TRBD1. The CDR3 loop spans 16 amino acids. V lost 6 bases to trimming and J lost 4 bases; unmatched junction nucleotides: 11. Germline V gives CDR1 MNHEY, CDR2 SMNVEV (reference sequence). The CDR3 sequence is CASSPVRDRGWYEQYF. The DNA of the CDR3 is TGTGCCAGCAGCCCGGTACGGGACAGGGGGTGGTACGAGCAGTACTTC.

The chain recombines TRBV7-2 with TRBJ2-5; possibly TRBD1 for D (6 bases). Germline V CDR1 and CDR2: SGHTA, FQGNSA. Trimming cost V 5 bases and J 5 bases, with 24 bases left between them. The CDR3 consists of 17 residues. Here the CDR3 reads CASSQWSYRVRRETQYF. DNA of the CDR3: TGTGCCAGCAGCCAGTGGTCGTACAGGGTCCGGAGGGAGACCCAGTACTTC.

A few counts support this clonotype. The chain combines TRBV10-3 with TRBJ2-7; the D gene could be TRBD1 or TRBD2 (5 bases each). V was pared by 4 bases and J by 5 bases, with 6 bases between. Germline V gene sequence: CDR1 ENHRY, CDR2 SYGVKD. The CDR3 is 11 amino acids. The CDR3 sequence is CAISGGNEQYF. CDR3 nucleotides: TGTGCCATCAGTGGGGGGAACGAGCAGTACTTC.

The rearrangement links TRBV7-9 to TRBJ2-1; the D gene is possibly TRBD2 (5 bases). In germline, CDR1 is SEHNR, CDR2 FQNEAQ (reference sequence). The CDR3 is made up of 15 amino acids. The ends were cut back, 1 base at V and 2 bases at J, with 9 bases in the middle. CDR3 DNA: TGTGCCAGCAGCTTAGACGCGGGTCCCTACAATGAGCAGTTCTTC. Protein product: CASSLDAGPYNEQFF.

This chain links TRBV29-1 with TRBJ1-5; 8 bases match TRBD1. V dropped 7 bases and J dropped 6; count of bases not matched to a gene: 11. Germline CDR1 reads SQVTM; CDR2 reads ANQGSEA. CDR3 length equals 14 residues. CDR3 loop: CSALTDRGGQPQHF. The CDR3 DNA reads TGCAGCGCGTTGACCGACAGGGGTGGTCAGCCCCAGCATTTT.

The V gene is TRBV6-5, the J gene TRBJ2-1, with a weak D call TRBD1 (7 bases). The CDR3 totals 16 residues. V lost 7 bases, J lost 4 bases, and 20 bases lay in between. Germline V gene lookup returns CDR1 MNHEY and CDR2 SVGAGI. The CDR3 nucleotides read TGTGCCAGCACCAGGATGGCGGGACAGACGTACAATGAGCAGTTCTTC. It encodes CASTRMAGQTYNEQFF.

The gene calls are TRBV20-1 and TRBJ1-5; no definite D call. V dropped 6 bases and J dropped 0 bases, with 12 bases sitting between them. Germline-derived CDR1 and CDR2 are DFQATT and SNEGSKA (reference sequence). The CDR3 extends over 14 amino acids. The CDR3 here is CSAYSGHSNQPQHF. The CDR3 DNA sequence: TGCAGTGCGTACAGCGGGCATAGCAATCAGCCCCAGCATTTT.

The sample holds one count of this clonotype. The chain recombines TRBV12-3 or TRBV12-4 with TRBJ2-5, with D possibly called TRBD1 or TRBD2 (5 bases each). V was cut by 7 bases and J by 11 bases, with 17 bases left in between. The CDR3 has 12 amino acids. CDR3 DNA sequence: TGTGCCAGCACCTTCGAGGGGTTGGAGCAGTACTTC. This gives the protein CASTFEGLEQYF.

This clonotype was observed a few times. This chain uses TRBV9 with TRBJ1-4; the D is unclear. CDR1 and CDR2 (germline): SGDLS, YYNGEE. The ends were cut back, 4 bases at V and 7 bases at J, with 20 bases in the middle. The CDR3 sequence is 16 residues long. CDR3 sequence reads: CASSPTAGSLGEKLFF. The CDR3, as DNA: TGTGCCAGCAGCCCCACCGCCGGGTCTCTTGGTGAAAAACTGTTTTTT.

This clonotype came up a few times. A much larger clone lies a single base off, so this may be a read error. The chain is built from TRBV7-3 and TRBJ2-1; 11 bases fit TRBD1. CDR3 length: 16 amino acids. With V trimmed by 5 bases and J by 13 bases, 16 bases remained unmatched. Germline-derived CDR1 and CDR2 are SGHTA and FQGTGA. The CDR3 sequence: CASSQTGTGGQETQFF. In DNA, the CDR3 is TGTGCCAGCAGCCAAACTGGGACAGGGGGACAAGAGACCCAGTTCTTC. Full variable domain (rest looked up from reference TRBV7-3 and TRBJ2-1): GAGVSQTPSNKVTEKGKYVELRCDPISGHTALYWYRQSLGQGPEFLIYFQGTGAADDSGLPNDRFFAVRPEGSVSTLKIQRTERGDSAVYLCASSQTGTGGQETQFFGPGTRLTVL.

In this sample, this clonotype turned up a few times. This rearrangement joins TRBV20-1 to TRBJ2-3; D uncertain. CDR1 and CDR2 from the germline V gene are DFQATT and SNEGSKA (reference sequence). The CDR3 has 11 amino acids. V was trimmed by 7 bases and J by 2 bases, leaving 7 bases between them. CDR3 bases: TGCAGTGGAGGTAACACAGATACGCAGTATTTT. Its translation is CSGGNTDTQYF.

This clonotype was recorded a few times. The chain joins TRBV29-1 to TRBJ2-4; possibly TRBD2 for D (5 bases). The J call is doubtful: the DNA matches TRBJ2-5 better. The CDR3 has 14 amino acids. The germline gives CDR1 SQVTM, CDR2 ANQGSEA. The CDR3 region has the DNA TGCAGCGTTGATTCGGGGAGCCCCCACGAGACCCAGTACTTC. This codes for CSVDSGSPHETQYF.

V and J are TRBV6-2 or TRBV6-3 and TRBJ1-5; D is uncertain. CDR3 length equals 16 residues. V lost 6 bases and J 2 bases, leaving 17 bases between the germline ends. Germline CDR1 and CDR2: MNHEY and SVGEGT. This CDR3 is CASREGSSLGNQPQHF. For the CDR3, the DNA is TGTGCCAGCAGAGAGGGATCCTCTTTGGGCAATCAGCCCCAGCATTTT.

About this clonotype: One end of the junction does not line up with germline, which may come from a read error. The V and J genes are TRBV27 and TRBJ2-3; D not certain. The CDR3 length is 13 residues. Germline CDR1 reads MNHEY; CDR2 reads SMNVEV (reference sequence). The CDR3 spells CASSFQNTDTQYF. The CDR3 DNA reads as TGTGCCAGCAGTTTTCAAAACACAGATACGCAGTACTTT.